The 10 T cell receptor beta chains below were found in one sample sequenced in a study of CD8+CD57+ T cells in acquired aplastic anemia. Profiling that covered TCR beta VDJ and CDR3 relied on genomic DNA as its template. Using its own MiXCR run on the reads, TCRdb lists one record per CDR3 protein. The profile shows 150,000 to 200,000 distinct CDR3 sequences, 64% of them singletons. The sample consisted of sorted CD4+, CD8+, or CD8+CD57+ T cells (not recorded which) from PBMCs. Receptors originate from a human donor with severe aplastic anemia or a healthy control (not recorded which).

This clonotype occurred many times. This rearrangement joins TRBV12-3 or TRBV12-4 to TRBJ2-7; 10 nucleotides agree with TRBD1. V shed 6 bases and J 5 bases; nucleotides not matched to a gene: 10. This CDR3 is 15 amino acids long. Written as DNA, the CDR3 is TGTGCCAGCAGCCGAGCCGGGACAGGGGCCCACGAGCAGTACTTC. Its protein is CASSRAGTGAHEQYF.

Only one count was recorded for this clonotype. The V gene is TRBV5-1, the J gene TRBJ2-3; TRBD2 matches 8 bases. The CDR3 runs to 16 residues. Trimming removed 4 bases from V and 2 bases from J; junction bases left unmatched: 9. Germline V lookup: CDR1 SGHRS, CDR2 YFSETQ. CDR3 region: CASSPRIAGPTDTQYF. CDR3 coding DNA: TGCGCCAGCAGCCCCAGGATAGCGGGGCCCACAGATACGCAGTATTTT. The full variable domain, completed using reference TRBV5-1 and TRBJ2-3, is KAGVTQTPRYLIKTRGQQVTLSCSPISGHRSVSWYQQTPGQGLQFLFEYFSETQRNKGNFPGRFSGRQFSNSRSEMNVSTLELGDSALYLCASSPRIAGPTDTQYFGPGTRLTVL.

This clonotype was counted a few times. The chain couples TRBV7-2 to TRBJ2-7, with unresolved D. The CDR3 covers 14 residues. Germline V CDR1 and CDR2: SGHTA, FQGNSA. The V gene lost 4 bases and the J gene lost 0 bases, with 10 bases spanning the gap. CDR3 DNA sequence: TGTGCCAGCAGCTCTCGCTCCGGCTCCTACGAGCAGTACTTC. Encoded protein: CASSSRSGSYEQYF.

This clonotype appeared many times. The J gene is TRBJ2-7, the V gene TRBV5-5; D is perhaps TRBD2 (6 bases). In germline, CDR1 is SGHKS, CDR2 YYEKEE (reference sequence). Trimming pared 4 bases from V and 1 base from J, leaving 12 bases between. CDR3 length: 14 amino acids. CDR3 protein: CASSRPGLSYEQYF. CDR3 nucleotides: TGTGCCAGCAGCCGACCGGGACTGTCCTACGAGCAGTACTTC.

This chain's CDR3 is CAIAGAGDTGELFF. In DNA form, the CDR3 reads TGTGCCATCGCGGGCGCTGGGGACACCGGGGAGCTGTTTTTT. The chain couples TRBV10-3 to TRBJ2-2, with D perhaps TRBD2 (5 bases). CDR3 length: 14 residues. Germline V gives CDR1 ENHRY, CDR2 SYGVKD. Between the trimmed V and J ends, which lost 8 bases and 3 bases, there was a span of 13 bases.

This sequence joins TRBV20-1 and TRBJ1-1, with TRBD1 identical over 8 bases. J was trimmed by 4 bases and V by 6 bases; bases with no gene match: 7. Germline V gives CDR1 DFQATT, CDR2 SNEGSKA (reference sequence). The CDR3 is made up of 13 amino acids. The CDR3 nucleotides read TGCAGTGCCCCGACAGGGGCGGTCACTGAAGCTTTCTTT. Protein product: CSAPTGAVTEAFF.

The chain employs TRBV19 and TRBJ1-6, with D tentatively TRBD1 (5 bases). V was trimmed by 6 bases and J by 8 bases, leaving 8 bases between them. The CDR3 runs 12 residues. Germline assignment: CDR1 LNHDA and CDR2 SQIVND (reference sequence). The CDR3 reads CASRGVYSPLHF. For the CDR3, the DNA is TGTGCCAGTAGAGGGGTATATTCACCCCTCCACTTT. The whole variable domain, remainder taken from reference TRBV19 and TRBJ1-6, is DGGITQSPKYLFRKEGQNVTLSCEQNLNHDAMYWYRQDPGQGLRLIYYSQIVNDFQKGDIAEGYSVSREKKESFPLTVTSAQKNPTAFYLCASRGVYSPLHFGNGTRLTVT.

In nucleotides, the CDR3 is TGTGCCAGCTCCACTCGGGCACCTCAAGAGACCCAGTACTTC. This sequence encodes CASSTRAPQETQYF. V and J are TRBV7-2 and TRBJ2-5; D gene unclear. The V and J ends lost 8 bases and 2 bases respectively, with 15 bases between them. In germline, CDR1 is SGHTA, CDR2 FQGNSA. The CDR3 loop spans 14 amino acids. Based on the CDR3 plus reference TRBV7-2 and TRBJ2-5, the full variable domain is GAGVSQSPSNKVTEKGKDVELRCDPISGHTALYWYRQSLGQGLEFLIYFQGNSAPDKSGLPSDRFSAERTGGSVSTLTIQRTQQEDSAVYLCASSTRAPQETQYFGPGTRLLVL.

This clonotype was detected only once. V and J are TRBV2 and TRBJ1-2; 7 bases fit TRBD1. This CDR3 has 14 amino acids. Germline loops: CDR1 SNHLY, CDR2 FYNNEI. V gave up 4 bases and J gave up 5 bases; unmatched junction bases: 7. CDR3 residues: CASSATGSRYGYTF. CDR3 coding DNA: TGTGCCAGCAGTGCGACAGGGAGTAGGTATGGCTACACCTTC.

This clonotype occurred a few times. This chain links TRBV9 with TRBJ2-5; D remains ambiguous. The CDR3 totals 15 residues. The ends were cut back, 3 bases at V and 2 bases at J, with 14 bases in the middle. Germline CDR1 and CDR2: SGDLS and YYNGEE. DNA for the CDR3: TGTGCCAGCAGCGGCGGACCCGGAAGACAAGAGACCCAGTACTTC. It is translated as CASSGGPGRQETQYF.